These T cell receptor beta chains were read from a single sample in a study of T cells in localized non-small cell lung cancer. Only in-frame clones appear in the TCRdb table, and some are missing; sequencing was by immunoSEQ multiplex PCR. The sample has about 32,000 clones; roughly 86% are singletons. The starting material was peripheral blood mononuclear cells, obtained before any cancer treatment. The receptors stem from a woman between 40 and 69 years old with stage III lung adenocarcinoma. The CDR3 runs from the conserved cysteine through the conserved F or W. The D gene is left open where the match is weak. The size field is filled for only some rows; it gives once, few, many or a size class.

v_call,d_call,j_call,clone_size,cdr3_aa,cdr3_nt
TRBV4-3,NA,TRBJ2-3,NA,CASSQGGQGADTQYF,TGCGCCAGCAGCCAAGGGGGGCAGGGCGCAGATACGCAGTATTTT
TRBV7-9,NA,TRBJ1-1,once,CASSRTGGTSNTEAFF,TGTGCCAGCAGTCGAACGGGCGGCACTTCGAACACTGAAGCTTTCTTT
TRBV10-2,NA,TRBJ2-1,NA,CASSLGLLDEQFF,TGCGCCAGCAGCTTGGGACTTCTAGATGAGCAGTTCTTC
TRBV6-1,TRBD2,TRBJ2-5,NA,CASSGLAGLQETQYF,TGTGCCAGCAGTGGGCTAGCGGGATTACAAGAGACCCAGTACTTC
TRBV5-1,NA,TRBJ2-5,NA,CASSLETGAETQYF,TGCGCCAGCAGCTTGGAAACGGGTGCCGAGACCCAGTACTTC
TRBV10-1,NA,TRBJ2-1,NA,CASSEGNEQFF,TGCGCCAGCAGTGAGGGCAATGAGCAGTTCTTC
TRBV30,NA,TRBJ1-4,NA,CAWSTGTSNEKLFF,TGTGCCTGGAGTACCGGGACAAGCAATGAAAAACTGTTTTTT
TRBV19,NA,TRBJ1-1,NA,CASRRANTEAFF,TGTGCCAGTAGGCGGGCGAACACTGAAGCTTTCTTT
TRBV7-2,NA,TRBJ2-5,NA,CASSPGLGVGETQYF,TGTGCCAGCAGCCCGGGGTTAGGGGTGGGAGAGACCCAGTACTTC
TRBV19,TRBD1,TRBJ1-5,NA,CASSMGTGRGQPQHF,TGTGCCAGTAGTATGGGGACAGGGCGGGGGCAGCCCCAGCATTTT
TRBV18,TRBD1,TRBJ1-2,once,CASSPSIGTAEDGYTF,TGTGCCAGCTCACCAAGTATAGGGACAGCGGAGGATGGCTACACCTTC
TRBV6-5,TRBD1,TRBJ2-1,NA,CASSKPGTGDEQFF,TGTGCCAGCAGCAAACCCGGGACAGGGGACGAGCAGTTCTTC
TRBV7-8,NA,TRBJ1-5,NA,CASSQDSNQPQHF,TGTGCCAGCAGCCAGGACAGCAATCAGCCCCAGCATTTT
TRBV5-1,NA,TRBJ2-2,NA,CAPRTPHFTGELFF,TGCGCCCCGCGGACCCCCCATTTCACCGGGGAGCTGTTTTTT
TRBV7-2,TRBD1,TRBJ2-7,NA,CASSLVRGLYEQYF,TGTGCCAGCAGCTTGGTCAGGGGGCTCTACGAGCAGTACTTC
TRBV5-4,TRBD1,TRBJ2-7,NA,CASSFMQGDHEQYF,TGTGCCAGCAGCTTCATGCAGGGGGACCACGAGCAGTACTTC
TRBV7-3,NA,TRBJ1-1,NA,CASSLTLRGEAFF,TGTGCCAGCAGCTTAACGTTAAGGGGTGAAGCTTTCTTT
TRBV27,NA,TRBJ1-2,once,CASSFLGGYGYTF,TGTGCCAGCAGTTTCCTAGGAGGCTATGGCTACACCTTC
TRBV5-4,NA,TRBJ2-3,NA,CASSLPGTSTDTQYF,TGTGCCAGCAGCTTGCCGGGGACCTCCACAGATACGCAGTATTTT
TRBV21-1,NA,TRBJ2-1,NA,CASSKGPRAIDNEQFF,TGTGCCAGCAGCAAAGGACCCAGGGCGATCGACAATGAGCAGTTCTTC
TRBV15,NA,TRBJ1-4,medium-sized,CATSRGGSSEKLFF,TGTGCCACCAGCAGAGGGGGATCTTCTGAAAAACTGTTTTTT
TRBV30,NA,TRBJ1-4,NA,CAWSYGATNEKLFF,TGTGCCTGGAGCTACGGTGCAACTAATGAAAAACTGTTTTTT
TRBV7-2,NA,TRBJ1-2,NA,CASSLGGYGYTF,TGTGCCAGCAGCTTAGGAGGCTATGGCTACACCTTC